This entry is about one T cell receptor beta chain. The clone's antigen remains unknown. No base quality information exists; no much larger clone differs at one position. This sample was included in a study of a mutant IDH1 vaccine in newly diagnosed glioma (dated by TCRdb to the early 2020s). Regarding the study in general: Patients were given eight vaccinations, in weeks 1, 3, 5, 7, 11, 15, 19 and 23, which matched visits V03 through V10. Vaccination started 4-6 weeks after radiotherapy alone, or was given together with temozolomide cycles in the groups whose treatment included chemotherapy. Of the 30 to 35 treated patients, roughly 60% were male and about 40% were female, and a mean age of around 40 years was recorded. Prior to enrollment, patients had been given standard therapy consisting of radiotherapy alone, temozolomide alone, or radiochemotherapy with temozolomide, with the combination given to most patients. Peripheral blood was drawn at six visits: V03 (baseline), V05, V07, V10, V12 and V13. For exploratory analyses, approximately 25 treated patients had longitudinal TCRB deep sequencing done wherever samples were available.

What the time point label conveys for this sample: week 23, last vaccination. A 20-mer mutant IDH1 peptide at 300 micrograms in Montanide made up each vaccine dose, which was injected subcutaneously together with topical imiquimod. Newly diagnosed WHO grade 3 or 4 IDH1-mutant astrocytomas showing loss of nuclear ATRX were present in the donors. The samples were drawn from NOA16, a multicentre, single-arm, open-label phase I trial in Germany that tested a mutant IDH1 peptide vaccine in humans for the first time. Genomic DNA for TCRB sequencing was isolated from EDTA blood with the DNeasy Blood and Tissue Kit. The paper as a whole reports these results and caveats: PBMC samples for TCRB deep sequencing were selected based on availability. The authors stated that sample limitations prevented analyses of patient blood samples from being reproduced. Pseudoprogression seemed to be unrelated to changes in the top peripheral T cell clonotypes found by TCRB sequencing. Vaccine-induced immune responses across multiple MHC alleles were detected in 85% to 95% of patients.

Libraries were constructed by the immunoSEQ multiplex PCR assay. Rearranged TCR beta chain sequences were amplified with the hsTCRB Kit following the manufacturer's protocol. Sequencing of TCRB libraries was carried out on an Illumina MiSeq. The authors processed their data as follows. Demultiplexing, trimming and gene mapping were performed with the kit vendor's proprietary platform. The table comes from immuneACCESS by way of TCRdb, which keeps in-frame sequences with V and J called. Part of the clones is missing from these tables; in studies checked, under half for an unresolved V gene and the rest for unknown reasons. V, J and clone size are taken as reported in that table, and D and trimming were inferred from the DNA itself. Present in this sample are tens of thousands of clones, roughly 77% of which were seen just once. About 8.1% of the sample is held by the ten biggest clonotypes. The junction shows trimming of 2 bases on V and 1 base on J, plus 9 bases between the germline ends. The CDR3 runs 14 residues from the cysteine to the phenylalanine. Only the CDR3 region is kept as DNA, spanning 42 bases read in frame from base 1. According to the germline V gene, CDR1 reads MNHNS and CDR2 reads SASEGT.

This receptor was obtained from a woman in her thirties or forties with glioma. Some clones in this sample may be carry-over from other donors' samples. In this chain, TRBV6-1 is recombined with TRBJ2-7; no D gene call is confident. Sequenced material: PBMCs, taken from a glioma patient whose treatment included an IDH1 peptide vaccine. This receptor carries the CDR3 CASSEYRPSYEQYF. The DNA sequence is given as TGTGCCAGCAGTGAATACAGACCTTCCTACGAGCAGTACTTC.